This paragraph covers one TCR beta chain sequence. The source of the sample is a study of control samples from healthy donors and cancer patients. The data were produced by immunoSEQ multiplex PCR, yet TCRdb's version contains in-frame clones alone and is incomplete. The sample lists over 100,000 clones, about 91% occurring once. The sample was blood. The sequence was collected from a middle-aged man in good health.

This chain's CDR3 is CASSIAIAGNTEAFF. For the CDR3, the DNA is TGTGCCAGTAGTATAGCGATAGCAGGGAACACTGAAGCTTTCTTT. The V gene is TRBV19, the J gene TRBJ1-1, with D uncertain. The CDR3 consists of 15 residues. Germline V gene data show CDR1 as LNHDA and CDR2 as SQIVND (reference sequence). Between the trimmed V and J ends, which lost 1 base and 1 base, there was a span of 10 bases.